This T cell receptor beta chain was retrieved from a study of shared clonotypes between healthy human individuals. V lost 1 base to trimming and J lost 4 bases; unmatched junction nucleotides: 4. This CDR3 is built from 16 residues. Germline loops: CDR1 LNHDA, CDR2 SQIVND (reference sequence). Data came from immunoSEQ multiplex PCR; TCRdb stores just in-frame clones and leaves some out. This sample has millions of clones, with approximately 95% found just once. The rearrangement links TRBV19 to TRBJ2-5, with 12 bases that match TRBD2. Sequenced sample: naive CD4+ T cells from PBMCs. Subset indicated: CD45RA+ positively selected. The receptor was derived from a man younger than 30 in good health. Some clones in this sample may be carry-over from other donors' samples. CDR3 nucleotide sequence: TGTGCCAGTAGTATAGGACTAGCGGGAGAGGGAGAGACCCAGTACTTC. As protein: CASSIGLAGEGETQYF.